These T cell receptor beta chains were read from a single sample in a study of cytomegalovirus exposure and HLA in healthy donors. Clones were read by immunoSEQ multiplex PCR, and TCRdb kept only the in-frame ones, dropping some. The table lists about 130,000 clones, roughly two thirds of them singletons. Sequencing used PBMCs. These receptors came from a man aged 30 to 45 in good health and CMV-seropositive. The CDR3 runs from the conserved cysteine through the conserved F or W. The D gene is left open where the match is weak. Expanded clones get a size class; other rows say once, few or many, or leave the size out.

V	J	size	D	DNA	CDR3
TRBV5-4	TRBJ2-5	.	.	TGTGCCAGCAGCTCCGGTGAGACCCAGTACTTC	CASSSGETQYF
TRBV2	TRBJ1-3	.	TRBD1	TGTGCCAGCAGGGGGGACAGGGGAAACACCATATATTTT	CASRGDRGNTIYF
TRBV28	TRBJ2-7	once	.	TGTGCCAGCAGTTTGGGGGCAGGGTACGAGCAGTACTTC	CASSLGAGYEQYF
TRBV4-3	TRBJ2-1	.	TRBD2	TGCGCCAGCAGCCAAGATGCGGGGGGGAACAGCGAGCAGTTCTTC	CASSQDAGGNSEQFF
TRBV2	TRBJ2-7	few	TRBD1	TGTGCCAGCCAGAAGGGGGACAGGTTCAGCTCCTACGAGCAGTACTTC	CASQKGDRFSSYEQYF
TRBV2	TRBJ1-2	.	TRBD1	TGTGCCAGCAGACCGACAGGGAACTACGGCTACACCTTC	CASRPTGNYGYTF
TRBV7-3	TRBJ2-1	.	.	TGTGCCAGCAGCTTACGCCGGGAGTTAAAGCAGTTCTTC	CASSLRRELKQFF
TRBV29-1	TRBJ2-2	.	TRBD2	TGCAGCGTGGGTAGCGGGGAGGACGGGGAGCTGTTTTTT	CSVGSGEDGELFF
TRBV2	TRBJ2-7	.	TRBD1	TGTGCCAGCAGTGATACCCCACAGGGGGCGCACACCTACGAGCAGTACTTC	CASSDTPQGAHTYEQYF
TRBV5-1	TRBJ1-1	.	.	TGCGCCAGCAGTCTCGGGGGGGGTAACACTGAAGCTTTCTTT	CASSLGGGNTEAFF
TRBV4-2	TRBJ1-2	.	.	TGTGCCAGCAGCCAAGATCCGGGGGAGAGGTATGGCTACACCTTC	CASSQDPGERYGYTF
TRBV7-6	TRBJ1-4	.	.	TGTGCCAGCAGCTTGTTTGCAGGACAGACAAATGAAAAACTGTTTTTT	CASSLFAGQTNEKLFF
TRBV6-5	TRBJ2-5	.	.	TGTGCCAGCAGTCGCACAGGGAGGGGACAAGAGACCCAGTACTTC	CASSRTGRGQETQYF
TRBV6-5	TRBJ2-7	few	.	TGTGCCAGCAGTTATTTCCGCTCCTACGAGCAGTACTTC	CASSYFRSYEQYF
TRBV27	TRBJ2-7	few	TRBD1	TGTGCCAGCAGCACCTTCTGGGACAGGAGTTACGAGCAGTACTTC	CASSTFWDRSYEQYF
TRBV11-2	TRBJ1-2	.	.	TGTGCCAGCAGCTTGTACGGCTATGGCTACACCTTC	CASSLYGYGYTF
TRBV6-6	TRBJ1-5	.	.	TGTGCCAGCCAGGAGGGCAATCAGCCCCAGCATTTT	CASQEGNQPQHF
TRBV5-1	TRBJ2-5	.	TRBD1	TGCGCCAGCAGCTCGGGTGGGACAGGGGGGATTGAGACCCAGTACTTC	CASSSGGTGGIETQYF
TRBV5-1	TRBJ2-3	.	.	TGCGCCAGCAGCATGGATGAGCGCGGGTATACGCAGTATTTT	CASSMDERGYTQYF
TRBV10-1	TRBJ1-1	.	.	TGCGCCAGCAGCGCCCTCGGTCCCGAAGCTTTCTTT	CASSALGPEAFF
TRBV5-4	TRBJ1-2	.	TRBD1	TGTGCCAGCAGCCCGCGGGACAGGGGCTATGGCTACACCTTC	CASSPRDRGYGYTF
TRBV7-9	TRBJ2-6	.	.	TGTGCCAGCAGCACTTTCTCTGGGGCCAACGTCCTGACTTTC	CASSTFSGANVLTF
TRBV9	TRBJ2-2	.	TRBD1	TGTGCCTCCGGGCCTTTACAGGGGTTCGGGGAGCTGTTTTTT	CASGPLQGFGELFF
TRBV7-9	TRBJ2-3	.	.	TGTGCCAGCAGCCCGAGGGCGCGACACACAGATACGCAGTATTTT	CASSPRARHTDTQYF
TRBV29-1	TRBJ1-1	few	.	TGCAGCGTTTCTAACCCCGACACTGAAGCTTTCTTT	CSVSNPDTEAFF
TRBV6-1	TRBJ2-7	.	TRBD2	TGTGCCAGCAGTGCCTGGAGACTAGCGGGAGCCTACGAGCAGTACTTC	CASSAWRLAGAYEQYF
TRBV5-1	TRBJ2-7	.	.	TGCGCCAGCAAGGTGCAGGGTTTGGACGAGCAGTACTTC	CASKVQGLDEQYF
TRBV5-4	TRBJ2-3	.	.	TGTGCCAGCTCGGAGGCAAGCTTTACTAGCACAGATACGCAGTATTTT	CASSEASFTSTDTQYF
TRBV5-4	TRBJ2-3	.	.	TGTGCCAGCACCCCGACTAGCACAGATACGCAGTATTTT	CASTPTSTDTQYF
TRBV18	TRBJ1-2	.	TRBD1	TGTGCCAGCTCATCAGGACAGGGGTATGGCTACACCTTC	CASSSGQGYGYTF
TRBV25-1	TRBJ2-1	.	TRBD2	TGTGCCAGCAGTGAAGCGGGACTAGAAGACAATGAGCAGTTCTTC	CASSEAGLEDNEQFF
TRBV6-1	TRBJ1-5	.	TRBD1	TGTGCCAGCAGTCCCGGGACAGGCCTTAAGCCCCAGCATTTT	CASSPGTGLKPQHF
TRBV7-9	TRBJ2-6	.	TRBD1	TGTGCCAGCAGCTTGACAGGGGCCCAATTTAGTGGGGCCAACGTCCTGACTTTC	CASSLTGAQFSGANVLTF
TRBV6-5	TRBJ2-2	.	.	TGTGCCAGCAGTTACACCAGGGGACCAAACACCGGGGAGCTGTTTTTT	CASSYTRGPNTGELFF
TRBV28	TRBJ2-6	.	TRBD2	TGTGCCAGCAGTCTTGGGACTAGCGGATCTGGGGCCAACGTCCTGACTTTC	CASSLGTSGSGANVLTF
TRBV28	TRBJ2-7	.	.	TGTGCCAGCAGCTCCTATTACGAGCAGTACTTC	CASSSYYEQYF
TRBV28	TRBJ1-5	once	.	TGTGCCAGCAAGACACTCAATCAGCCCCAGCATTTT	CASKTLNQPQHF
TRBV7-3	TRBJ2-1	.	.	TGTGCCAGCAGCCCCCGGGAGCGCTATGAGCAGTTCTTC	CASSPRERYEQFF
TRBV7-7	TRBJ2-1	.	TRBD2	TGTGCTAGCAGCTTAAACCTAGCGGGAGTTATCAATGAGCAGTTCTTC	CASSLNLAGVINEQFF
TRBV6-1	TRBJ2-1	.	.	TGTGCCAGCAGTGTAGTGTTAGGAACCACGGGGGAGCAGTTCTTC	CASSVVLGTTGEQFF
TRBV28	TRBJ2-6	few	.	TGTGCCAGCAGTTTATCGCGGCTGTCATCTGGGGCCAACGTCCTGACTTTC	CASSLSRLSSGANVLTF
TRBV11-2	TRBJ2-6	.	TRBD1	TGTGCCAGCAGCGCGATGGACAGGGGGCCGGGGGCCAACGTCCTGACTTTC	CASSAMDRGPGANVLTF
TRBV29-1	TRBJ2-5	once	TRBD1	TGCAGCGTTGAGGGACAGGGGAACCAAGAGACCCAGTACTTC	CSVEGQGNQETQYF
TRBV7-6	TRBJ2-7	.	.	TGTGCCAGCAGCAGCAGACAGGTCCCCTCCTACGAGCAGTACTTC	CASSSRQVPSYEQYF